The T cell receptor (beta chain) described here comes from a study of blood T cell repertoires in COVID-19. Concerning this clone: Its ends do not fully match the called genes, so a read error is possible.

Seattle's cohort entered during active infection and was followed longitudinally. Germline CDR1 is SGDLS and CDR2 is YYNGEE. The length of the CDR3 is 14 residues. Sequenced by immunoSEQ multiplex PCR; TCRdb stores in-frame clones only, minus some. The data contain roughly 410,000 clones, about nine tenths of them seen just once; the ten biggest clones take up roughly 1.4%. The chain uses TRBV9 and TRBJ2-3; possible D gene TRBD2, 6 bases. The receptor's source is a woman in her thirties or forties with COVID-19, enrolled during active disease. The source material was peripheral blood. This chain's CDR3 is CASRARREADAQYF. In DNA form, the CDR3 reads TGTGCCAGCAGAGCTAGAAGGGAGGCAGATGCGCAGTATTTT.